This TCR beta chain appears in the sequencing data of a study of OX40 agonist ivuxolimab in advanced cancers. The repertoire was sequenced with immunoSEQ multiplex PCR; TCRdb's copy has only in-frame clones and lacks some. The table includes about 23,000 clones, 60% to 85% detected once. This CDR3 is 14 amino acids long. V lost 6 bases to trimming and J lost 0 bases, with 12 bases between them. Per the germline V gene, CDR1 is SQVTM and CDR2 is ANQGSEA. The starting material was CD4+ or CD8+ T cells sorted from blood, obtained in a trial of the OX40 agonist ivuxolimab. The source of this sequence is an adult with an advanced solid tumor such as melanoma, head and neck, liver or kidney cancer. The chain couples TRBV29-1 to TRBJ2-1, with D perhaps matching TRBD1 or TRBD2 (6 bases each). The DNA of the CDR3 is TGCAGCGTGGGGGCGGGAAGCTCCTACAATGAGCAGTTCTTC. Protein sequence: CSVGAGSSYNEQFF.